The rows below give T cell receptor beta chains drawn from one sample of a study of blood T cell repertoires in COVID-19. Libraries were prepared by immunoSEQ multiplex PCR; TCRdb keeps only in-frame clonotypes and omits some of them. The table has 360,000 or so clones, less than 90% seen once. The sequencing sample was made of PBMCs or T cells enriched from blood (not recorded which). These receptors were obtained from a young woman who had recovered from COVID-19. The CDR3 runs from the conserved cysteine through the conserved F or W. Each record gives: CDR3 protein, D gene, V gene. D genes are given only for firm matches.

cdr3_aa: CATSRLYNEQFF; d_call: -; v_call: TRBV15
cdr3_aa: CASSRQGTEQYF; d_call: TRBD1; v_call: TRBV2
cdr3_aa: CSVVEVDTQYF; d_call: -; v_call: TRBV20-1
cdr3_aa: CASSQQGKRGYTF; d_call: -; v_call: TRBV14
cdr3_aa: CASSSRTGGSYNEQFF; d_call: TRBD1; v_call: TRBV7-6
cdr3_aa: CSVLSGTGVYYGYTF; d_call: TRBD1; v_call: TRBV29-1
cdr3_aa: CANISGKENEQYF; d_call: TRBD2; v_call: TRBV6-5
cdr3_aa: CASSYQLLGGYGYTF; d_call: -; v_call: TRBV27
cdr3_aa: CASSLAREGRKLFF; d_call: TRBD2; v_call: TRBV7-3
cdr3_aa: CASSLEDRGIDTQYF; d_call: TRBD1; v_call: TRBV5-1
cdr3_aa: CASSLSGEKDRVDYEQYF; d_call: TRBD1; v_call: TRBV7-9
cdr3_aa: CASSRGMGNQPQHF; d_call: -; v_call: TRBV7-2
cdr3_aa: CASSDRAEGRPNSPLHF; d_call: -; v_call: TRBV6-4
cdr3_aa: CASSSPRLDNEQFF; d_call: -; v_call: TRBV3-1/TRBV3-2
cdr3_aa: CASSLGDRVNYEQFF; d_call: TRBD1; v_call: TRBV7-9
cdr3_aa: CASSQDRGYQPQHF; d_call: TRBD1; v_call: TRBV28
cdr3_aa: CAWAPGDGRGYTF; d_call: -; v_call: TRBV30
cdr3_aa: CASSPLATTSYNEQFF; d_call: -; v_call: TRBV18
cdr3_aa: CASSEAAGANTGELFF; d_call: TRBD2; v_call: TRBV2
cdr3_aa: CSGSGGWGMNTEAFF; d_call: TRBD1; v_call: TRBV29-1
cdr3_aa: CASSHPLAGGLEQYF; d_call: TRBD2; v_call: TRBV3-1/TRBV3-2